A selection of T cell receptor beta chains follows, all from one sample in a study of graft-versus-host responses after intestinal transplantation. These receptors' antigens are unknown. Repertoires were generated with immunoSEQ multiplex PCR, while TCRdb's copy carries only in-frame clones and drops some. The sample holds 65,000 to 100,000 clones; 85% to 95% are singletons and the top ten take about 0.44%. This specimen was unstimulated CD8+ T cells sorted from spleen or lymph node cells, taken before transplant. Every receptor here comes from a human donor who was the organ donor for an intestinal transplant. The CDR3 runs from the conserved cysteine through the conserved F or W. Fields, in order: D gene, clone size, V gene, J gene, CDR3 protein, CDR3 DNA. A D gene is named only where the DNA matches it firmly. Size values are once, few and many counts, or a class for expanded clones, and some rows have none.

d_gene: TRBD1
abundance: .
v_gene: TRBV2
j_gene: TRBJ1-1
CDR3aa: CASPREGQLNTEAFF
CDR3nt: TGTGCCAGTCCGCGTGAGGGACAGCTGAACACTGAAGCTTTCTTT

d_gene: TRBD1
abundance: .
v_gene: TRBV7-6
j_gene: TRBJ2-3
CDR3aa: CASSSGTGDRPDTQYF
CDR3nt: TGTGCCAGCAGCTCCGGGACAGGGGATCGTCCAGATACGCAGTATTTT

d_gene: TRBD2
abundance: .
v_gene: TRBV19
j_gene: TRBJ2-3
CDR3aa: CASSIGAGGSTDTQYF
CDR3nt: TGTGCCAGTAGTATAGGAGCGGGGGGGAGCACAGATACGCAGTATTTT

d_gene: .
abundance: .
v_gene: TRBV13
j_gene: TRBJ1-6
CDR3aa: CASSLGRVYNSPLHF
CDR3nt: TGTGCCAGCAGCTTAGGGCGGGTCTATAATTCACCCCTCCACTTT

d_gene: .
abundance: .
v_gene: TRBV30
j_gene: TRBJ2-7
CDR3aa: CAWSGGQYEQYF
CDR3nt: TGTGCCTGGAGCGGGGGGCAATACGAGCAGTACTTC

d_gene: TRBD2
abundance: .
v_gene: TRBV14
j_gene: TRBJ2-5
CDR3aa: CASSQGLAAGVGTQYF
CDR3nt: TGTGCCAGCAGCCAAGGACTAGCGGCGGGGGTTGGGACCCAGTACTTC

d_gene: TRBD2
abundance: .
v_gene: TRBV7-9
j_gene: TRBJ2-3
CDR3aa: CASSLVNSGGSTDTQYF
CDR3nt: TGTGCCAGCAGTTTGGTGAATAGCGGGGGGAGCACAGATACGCAGTATTTT

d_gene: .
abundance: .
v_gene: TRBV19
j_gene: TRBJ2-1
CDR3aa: CASSIATGSPMVEQFF
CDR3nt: TGTGCCAGTAGTATAGCGACTGGCTCGCCTATGGTAGAGCAGTTCTTC

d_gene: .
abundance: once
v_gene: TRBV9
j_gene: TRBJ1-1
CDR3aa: CASSLSGAALTEAFF
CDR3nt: TGTGCCAGCAGCCTTTCTGGGGCGGCCCTCACTGAAGCTTTCTTT

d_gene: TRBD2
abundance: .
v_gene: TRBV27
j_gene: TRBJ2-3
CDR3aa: CASSFRAGTDTQYF
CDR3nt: TGTGCCAGCAGTTTTAGAGCGGGGACAGATACGCAGTATTTT

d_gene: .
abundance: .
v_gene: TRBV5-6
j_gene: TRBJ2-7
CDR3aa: CASSLGGLFYEQYF
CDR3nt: TGTGCCAGCAGCTTGGGGGGACTCTTCTACGAGCAGTACTTC

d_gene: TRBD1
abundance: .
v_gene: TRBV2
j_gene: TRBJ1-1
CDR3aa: CASHRGLGPEAFF
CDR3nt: TGTGCCAGCCACAGGGGGCTGGGACCTGAAGCTTTCTTT

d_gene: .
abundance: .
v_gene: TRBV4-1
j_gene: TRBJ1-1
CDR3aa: CASSQVLTRGDTEAFF
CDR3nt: TGCGCCAGCAGCCAAGTGCTGACCAGGGGTGACACTGAAGCTTTCTTT

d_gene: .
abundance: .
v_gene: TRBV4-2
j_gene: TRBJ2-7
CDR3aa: CASSQRTDYEQYF
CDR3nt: TGTGCCAGCAGCCAAAGGACAGACTACGAGCAGTACTTC

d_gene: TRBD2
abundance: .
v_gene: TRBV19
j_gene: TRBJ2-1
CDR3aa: CASSIWGGTTNNEQFF
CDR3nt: TGTGCCAGTAGTATATGGGGCGGGACTACCAACAATGAGCAGTTCTTC

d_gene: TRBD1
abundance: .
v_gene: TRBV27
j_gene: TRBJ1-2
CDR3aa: CASSLHRGYGYTF
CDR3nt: TGTGCCAGCAGTTTACACAGGGGATACGGCTACACCTTC

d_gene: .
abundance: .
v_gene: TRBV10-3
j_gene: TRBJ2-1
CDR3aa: CAISENTGNTQFF
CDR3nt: TGTGCCATCAGTGAGAATACGGGGAATACTCAGTTCTTC

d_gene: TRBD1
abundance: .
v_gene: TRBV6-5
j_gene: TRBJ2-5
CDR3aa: CASSYSRGPGETQYF
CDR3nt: TGTGCCAGCAGTTACTCAAGGGGGCCGGGCGAGACCCAGTACTTC

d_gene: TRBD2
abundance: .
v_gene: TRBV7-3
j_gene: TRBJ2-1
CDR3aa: CASSIISGGSYNEQFF
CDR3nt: TGTGCCAGCAGCATAATTAGCGGGGGGTCCTACAATGAGCAGTTCTTC

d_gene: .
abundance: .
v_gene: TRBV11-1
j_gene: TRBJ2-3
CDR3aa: CASSLTGAALTDTQYF
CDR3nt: TGTGCCAGCAGCTTAACTGGGGCAGCCCTCACAGATACGCAGTATTTT

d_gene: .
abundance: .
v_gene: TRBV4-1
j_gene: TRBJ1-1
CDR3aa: CASSQEAGTPNTEAFF
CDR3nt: TGCGCCAGCAGCCAAGAGGCCGGGACACCAAACACTGAAGCTTTCTTT